This TCR beta chain appears in the sequencing data of a study of T-cell reconstitution after alpha-beta-depleted transplantation in children. Germline assignment: CDR1 DFQATT and CDR2 SNEGSKA (reference sequence). J lost 3 bases, V lost 0 bases, and 4 bases had no gene match. This CDR3 is 14 amino acids long. The TCRbeta library was prepared with unique molecular identifiers. TCRdb reprocessed the PCR reads with MiXCR, giving one entry per CDR3 protein. This table holds fewer than 750,000 distinct CDR3 sequences, 23% found once. This clonotype has ten or more counts. Sequencing was performed on PBMCs, mostly from graft donor cells, taken 360 days after TCRalphabeta/CD19-depleted stem cell transplant. The TCR sequence derives from a boy less than two years old who had a stem cell transplant for acute myeloid leukemia, so the T cells may come from the graft donor. The chain couples TRBV20-1 to TRBJ2-7; 8 bases are shared with TRBD2. The CDR3 sequence is CSARDPSGGYEQYF. CDR3 sequence (DNA): TGCAGTGCTAGAGATCCCAGCGGGGGCTACGAGCAGTACTTC.